The text below deals with one TCR beta chain. Germline V gene lookup returns CDR1 LGHDT and CDR2 YNNKEL (reference sequence). The CDR3 extends over 15 amino acids. V dropped 3 bases and J dropped 5; count of bases not matched to a gene: 4. The sample comes from a study of blood T cell repertoires in COVID-19. Study details: From the United States, Italy and Spain came samples of acute and convalescent COVID-19. PBMCs, B-cell-depleted T cells, or T cells provided the cDNA or gDNA that made up the material.

Per the study methods: Amplifying reference gene primers gave estimates of nucleated cell counts. Repertoires were generated with immunoSEQ multiplex PCR, while TCRdb's copy carries only in-frame clones and drops some. That table furnishes V, J and clone size, whereas the DNA furnished D and trimming. The table includes nearly 30,000 clones, 80% to 90% detected once. The rearrangement joins TRBV3-1 (or the pseudogene TRBV3-2) to TRBJ1-2, with 12 positions matching TRBD1. This sequence originates from a human donor in a cohort sampled during active COVID-19. Sequencing input: peripheral blood. DNA of the CDR3: TGTGCCAGCAGCCACACGGGACAGGGGGCTTATGGCTACACCTTC. Its translation is CASSHTGQGAYGYTF.